This entry is about one T cell receptor beta chain. Authors' processing steps: How many nucleated cells were present was estimated from reference gene primer amplification. Method: immunoSEQ multiplex PCR; TCRdb's copy keeps in-frame clones and lacks some. V and J calls and clone size follow that table, whereas D and trimming were derived from the DNA. The repertoire includes approximately 140,000 clones, 85% to 90% of them detected once, and more than 2% sits in the top ten. The source of the sample is a study of blood T cell repertoires in COVID-19. Study in general: Spain, Italy and the United States supplied samples that represented acute and convalescent COVID-19. T cells, B-cell-depleted T cells, or PBMCs provided the cDNA or gDNA that served as material.

Germline assignment: CDR1 SNHLY and CDR2 FYNNEI. V was pared by 6 bases and J by 0 bases, with 9 bases between. The CDR3 covers 13 residues. The chain recombines TRBV2 with TRBJ2-7, with D possibly being TRBD1 (5 bases). The source material was peripheral blood. The receptor comes from a man between 65 and 85 years old with active COVID-19. The CDR3 DNA reads as TGTGCCAGCAGACAGGTCTCCTCCTACGAGCAGTACTTC. Translating it yields CASRQVSSYEQYF.